This T cell receptor beta chain was sequenced for a study of a mutant IDH1 vaccine in newly diagnosed glioma. Study overall: The treated population exhibited a male proportion of approximately 62%, a female proportion of roughly 40%, and a mean age of about 39 years. Receipt of radiotherapy, temozolomide, or both preceded the study, and most received both. The study's findings and limits: A vaccine-induced immune response developed in around 92% of the patients.

The data were produced by immunoSEQ multiplex PCR, yet TCRdb's version contains in-frame clones alone and is incomplete. The table shows 99,000 or so clones, with around nine tenths occurring only once. Note on this clone: Its target is unknown.

Regarding time point: baseline, week 1 (first vaccination visit). Treatment described: pre-vaccination baseline after standard-of-care therapy. Those who donated had recent WHO grade 3 or 4 IDH1-mutant, ATRX-lost astrocytomas. Source: PBMCs, taken from a glioma patient treated with radiotherapy, temozolomide or both. This receptor was identified in a woman aged 45-65 years with glioma.

The CDR3 coding sequence is TGTGCCAGCAGCTTTGTGGGAGGGAGGGCCGACAATGAGCAGTTCTTC. This codes for CASSFVGGRADNEQFF. The chain has TRBV11-3 and TRBJ2-1, with 7 bases fitting TRBD2. Germline V lookup: CDR1 SGHNT, CDR2 YENEEA. The trim removed 3 bases at V and 5 bases at J, leaving 10 bases unmatched. This CDR3 region has 16 residues. Using reference TRBV11-3 and TRBJ2-1 for the parts outside the CDR3, the full variable domain is EAGVVQSPRYKIIEKKQPVAFWCNPISGHNTLYWYLQNLGQGPELLIRYENEEAVDDSQLPKDRFSAERLKGVDSTLKIQPAELGDSAVYLCASSFVGGRADNEQFFGPGTRLTVL.